The 6 T cell receptor beta chains below were found in one sample sequenced in a study of blood T cell repertoires in COVID-19. Assay: immunoSEQ multiplex PCR; the TCRdb copy retains only in-frame clones and omits some. Among approximately 300,000 clones, under 95% were seen once, and the ten largest hold around 18%. The sample taken for sequencing was PBMCs or T cells enriched from blood (not recorded which). These receptors were obtained from a young woman who had recovered from COVID-19.

CDR3 nucleotides: TGTGCCAGCAGCTTAGCGGCGGGGATGTACGAGCAGTACTTC. It codes for CASSLAAGMYEQYF. The chain employs TRBV11-3 and TRBJ2-7, with D tentatively TRBD2 (6 bases). V was trimmed by 1 base and J by 4 bases, leaving 11 bases between them. The germline V gene encodes CDR1 SGHNT and CDR2 YENEEA. The CDR3 extends over 14 amino acids.

V gene TRBV7-9 combines with J gene TRBJ2-5; the D gene is possibly TRBD2 (5 bases). V dropped 2 bases and J dropped 5 bases, with 9 bases sitting between them. Germline V CDR1 and CDR2: SEHNR, FQNEAQ (reference sequence). This CDR3 spans 13 amino acids. The CDR3 loop reads CASSLTGWETQYF. In DNA, the CDR3 is TGTGCCAGCAGCTTAACGGGATGGGAGACCCAGTACTTC.

The chain recombines TRBV11-2 with TRBJ1-3; no reliable D call. Germline V gene sequence: CDR1 SGHAT, CDR2 FQNNGV. This CDR3 comprises 17 residues. V lost 0 bases and J lost 0, with 12 bases in between. The CDR3 reads CASSLEVLPYSGNTIYF. In DNA form, the CDR3 reads TGTGCCAGCAGCTTAGAGGTCTTACCCTACTCTGGAAACACCATATATTTT.

The V call is TRBV7-8, the J call TRBJ2-1; 7 bases are shared with TRBD2. The germline CDR1 and CDR2 sequences are SGHVS and FQNEAQ. The V segment lost 0 bases and the J segment 6 bases; nucleotides outside the gene matches: 11. The CDR3 runs 17 residues. In DNA, the CDR3 is TGTGCCAGCAGCTTAGCCTACGTGACTAGCTCACGCAATGAGCAGTTCTTC. It codes for CASSLAYVTSSRNEQFF.

The chain combines TRBV5-4 with TRBJ2-5, with 11 nucleotides matching TRBD2. J lost 3 bases, V lost 5 bases, and 12 bases had no gene match. CDR1 SGHNT and CDR2 YYREEE come from the germline V gene (reference sequence). The CDR3 runs 17 residues. CDR3 nucleotide sequence: TGTGCCAGCAGTCCAGCCTTTAGCGGGGGGGGCAAAGAGACCCAGTACTTC. Protein: CASSPAFSGGGKETQYF.

The chain has TRBV19 and TRBJ2-7, with D possibly being TRBD2 (5 bases). Germline CDR1 LNHDA, CDR2 SQIVND (reference sequence). The CDR3 spans 14 residues. V was trimmed by 5 bases and J by 2 bases, leaving 13 bases between them. As DNA, the CDR3 is TGTGCCAGTAGTCTCCGGGGTGCCACCTACGAGCAGTACTTC. Its translation is CASSLRGATYEQYF.